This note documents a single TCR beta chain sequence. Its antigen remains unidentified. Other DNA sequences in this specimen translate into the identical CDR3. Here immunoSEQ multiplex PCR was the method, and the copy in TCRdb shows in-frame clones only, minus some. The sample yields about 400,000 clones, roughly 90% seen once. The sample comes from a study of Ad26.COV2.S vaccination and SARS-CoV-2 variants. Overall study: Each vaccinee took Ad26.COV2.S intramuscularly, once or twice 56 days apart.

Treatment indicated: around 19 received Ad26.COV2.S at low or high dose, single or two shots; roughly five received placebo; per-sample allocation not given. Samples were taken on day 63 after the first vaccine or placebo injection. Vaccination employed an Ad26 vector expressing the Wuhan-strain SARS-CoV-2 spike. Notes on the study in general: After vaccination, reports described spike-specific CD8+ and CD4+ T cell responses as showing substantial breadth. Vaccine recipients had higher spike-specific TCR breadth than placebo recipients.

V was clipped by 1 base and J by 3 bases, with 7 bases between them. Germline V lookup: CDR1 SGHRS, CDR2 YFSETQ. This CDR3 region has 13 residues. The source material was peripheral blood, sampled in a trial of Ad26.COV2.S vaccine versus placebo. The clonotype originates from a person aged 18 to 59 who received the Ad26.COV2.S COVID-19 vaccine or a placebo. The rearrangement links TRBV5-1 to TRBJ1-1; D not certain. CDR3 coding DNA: TGCGCCAGCAGCTTGAATAGGGACACTGAAGCTTTCTTT. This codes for CASSLNRDTEAFF.